The present entry profiles one T cell receptor beta chain with its context. Its antigen is not known. The sample originates from a study of shared clonotypes between healthy human individuals. Sorted subsets were amplified in replicate PCRs using around 220 ng DNA, tens of thousands of T cell genomes. In the original processing: With immunoSEQ giving junction-only sequences and no quality scores, filtering differed. The protocol was immunoSEQ multiplex PCR, while the TCRdb copy is restricted to in-frame clones and leaves out a portion. V, J and clone size derive from that table, while D and trimming were established from the DNA sequence. The table records 2,500,000 or so clones, approximately 90% of them present only once. Findings and limits, study-wide: Memory subsets had estimated richness that was generally smaller than that of naive subsets. For sorted subsets, rarefaction showed incomplete sequencing despite large depth.

This receptor was taken from a man aged 18 to 29 in good health. Some clones in this sample may be carry-over from other donors' samples. Sequencing was done on a sample of naive CD4+ T cells from PBMCs. Subset: CD45RA+ positively selected.

The DNA for the CDR3 is TGTGCCAGCAGTAAGACTCCAGACCCCACCGCGGAGACCCAGTACTTC. Protein: CASSKTPDPTAETQYF. The V gene is TRBV2, the J gene TRBJ2-5; D unclear. This CDR3 comprises 16 residues. Trimming removed 5 bases at V and 5 bases at J, with 21 bases between. CDR1 and CDR2 from the germline V gene are SNHLY and FYNNEI.